This TCR beta chain was sequenced in a study of T cell clusters in autoimmune cytopenias. One tube held mixed TRB-A and TRB-B primer pools for touch-down PCR. TCRdb reprocessed the multiplex PCR reads, keeping one entry per CDR3 protein, no DNA. The specimen's table records thousands of distinct CDR3 sequences. The CDR3 has 15 residues. Germline lookup yields CDR1 SGHTA and CDR2 FQGTGA. TRB was amplified from approximately 250 ng of peripheral blood genomic DNA per sample. The J gene is TRBJ2-3, the V gene TRBV7-3; without DNA, the TCRdb call of TRBD1 cannot be checked. This sequence originates from a human donor with an autoimmune cytopenia or autoimmune hepatitis (not recorded which). Sequenced sample: peripheral blood. This chain's CDR3 is CASSEVPGHTDTQYF.